The 13 T cell receptor beta chains below were found in one sample sequenced in a study of brain T cells in children with intractable seizures. As to time point: blood from clinic visit 5 months post-surgery; TSC patient then seizure free. The data were produced by immunoSEQ multiplex PCR, yet TCRdb's version contains in-frame clones alone and is incomplete. The table lists 300,000 to 400,000 clones, over 90% of them singletons. This sample comprised peripheral blood, obtained roughly 5 months after surgery. Receptors were obtained from a boy under two years old with tuberous sclerosis and intractable seizures.

The chain combines TRBV2 with TRBJ2-7; no firm D call. The CDR3 is 12 residues long. Trimming shortened V by 0 bases and J by 5 bases, and 5 bases separated the two germline ends. Germline V gene lookup returns CDR1 SNHLY and CDR2 FYNNEI. The CDR3 nucleotides are TGTGCCAGCAGTGAAGCGCCCCACGAGCAGTACTTC. It is translated as CASSEAPHEQYF.

The rearrangement joins TRBV9 to TRBJ2-1; maybe TRBD1 (5 bases). The length of the CDR3 is 13 residues. Germline loops: CDR1 SGDLS, CDR2 YYNGEE. V was cut by 0 bases and J by 7 bases, with 8 bases left in between. CDR3 loop: CASSVEGFNEQFF. CDR3 in DNA: TGTGCCAGCAGCGTAGAGGGGTTTAATGAGCAGTTCTTC.

This clone was recorded only once. One junction end does not reproduce the germline sequence, and a read error may be involved. The V call is TRBV5-1, the J call TRBJ2-1; no definite D call. CDR3 length equals 14 residues. Germline assignment: CDR1 SGHRS and CDR2 YFSETQ. The DNA of the CDR3 is TGCGCCAGCAGCTCCACGGACGGCTACGATGAGCAGTTCTTC. This encodes CASSSTDGYDEQFF.

The chain carries TRBV7-8 and TRBJ2-5; 7 bases fit TRBD1. CDR3 length: 14 residues. Germline V gives CDR1 SGHVS, CDR2 FQNEAQ. V shed 5 bases, J shed 5 bases, and the junction held 8 bases outside the gene matches. In DNA, the CDR3 is TGTGCCAGCAGCGACCGGACAGGTTGGGAGACCCAGTACTTC. Translated: CASSDRTGWETQYF.

The V and J genes are TRBV5-1 and TRBJ2-7; 8 nucleotides line up with TRBD1. CDR1 and CDR2 (germline): SGHRS, YFSETQ. The V and J ends lost 4 bases and 6 bases, in that order; junction bases with no gene match: 9. This CDR3 has 14 residues. The CDR3: CASSPGQGGVEQYF. CDR3 coding DNA: TGCGCCAGCAGCCCCGGACAGGGAGGTGTCGAGCAGTACTTC.

The chain links TRBV28 to TRBJ2-7, with 7 bases aligning to TRBD2. V was pared by 3 bases and J by 1 base, with 3 bases of the junction left unmatched. This CDR3 spans 14 amino acids. The germline V gene encodes CDR1 MDHEN and CDR2 SYDVKM. CDR3 sequence (DNA): TGTGCCAGCAGTTTTGCGGGGGTTTCCTACGAGCAGTACTTC. Protein product: CASSFAGVSYEQYF. Looking up the rest from reference TRBV28 and TRBJ2-7 gives the full variable domain: DVKVTQSSRYLVKRTGEKVFLECVQDMDHENMFWYRQDPGLGLRLIYFSYDVKMKEKGDIPEGYSVSREKKERFSLILESASTNQTSMYLCASSFAGVSYEQYFGPGTRLTVT.

The chain is built from TRBV10-3 and TRBJ2-5; 8 nucleotides agree with TRBD1. V lost 5 bases, J lost 5 bases, and 22 bases stayed unmatched. Per germline, CDR1 ENHRY and CDR2 SYGVKD. The CDR3 extends over 19 amino acids. In nucleotides, the CDR3 is TGTGCCATCAGTACCTTGGACAGGGAGGCGGCCAGAACCGGGGAGACCCAGTACTTC. It translates to CAISTLDREAARTGETQYF.

This clone was detected a few times. The V and J genes are TRBV30 and TRBJ2-7; either TRBD1 or TRBD2 may fit D (5 bases each). The V end was cut by 2 bases, the J end by 2 bases, with 13 bases between. The CDR3 runs to 14 residues. CDR1 GTSNPN and CDR2 SVGIG come from the germline V gene (reference sequence). The CDR3 spells CAWSRGTTAYEQYF. The CDR3 nucleotides read TGTGCCTGGAGTCGGGGCACTACAGCCTACGAGCAGTACTTC. The complete variable domain, with remaining parts taken from reference TRBV30 and TRBJ2-7, reads SQTIHQWPATLVQPVGSPLSLECTVEGTSNPNLYWYRQAAGRGLQLLFYSVGIGQISSEVPQNLSASRPQDRQFILSSKKLLLSDSGFYLCAWSRGTTAYEQYFGPGTRLTVT.

The V call is TRBV30, the J call TRBJ1-1, with D possibly being TRBD1 (5 bases). Germline V gives CDR1 GTSNPN, CDR2 SVGIG (reference sequence). Trimming left V 2 bases short and J 4 bases short, with 14 bases between. The CDR3 totals 14 residues. As DNA, the CDR3 is TGTGCCTGGAGTTACGGGGCGGGTAGCACTGAAGCTTTCTTT. Its translation is CAWSYGAGSTEAFF.

This chain joins TRBV27 and TRBJ1-1, with D possibly being TRBD1 (5 bases). V lost 8 bases to trimming and J lost 1 base, with 11 bases between them. The CDR3 has 13 residues. The germline gives CDR1 MNHEY, CDR2 SMNVEV (reference sequence). Written as DNA, the CDR3 is TGTGCCAGCGCCCCGACAGAGAACACTGAAGCTTTCTTT. Translating gives CASAPTENTEAFF.

This chain uses TRBV6-6 with TRBJ2-7; 9 positions agree with TRBD1. Germline lookup yields CDR1 MNHNY and CDR2 SVGAGI (reference sequence). V shed 6 bases, J shed 3 bases, and the junction held 9 bases outside the gene matches. This CDR3 comprises 15 residues. CDR3 residues: CASSKDRGLIYEQYF. CDR3 DNA: TGTGCCAGCAGCAAGGACAGGGGCCTAATCTACGAGCAGTACTTC.

The gene calls are TRBV24-1 and TRBJ2-1, with D possibly being TRBD2 (6 bases). Per the germline V gene, CDR1 is KGHDR and CDR2 is SFDVKD. V was cut by 8 bases and J by 0 bases, with 7 bases left in between. CDR3 size: 13 residues. For the CDR3, the DNA is TGTGCCACCACCGGGAGCTCCTACAATGAGCAGTTCTTC. The encoded protein is CATTGSSYNEQFF.

A single count supports this clone. This specimen includes other DNA sequences encoding the same CDR3. This chain joins TRBV5-1 and TRBJ2-7, with 12 positions matching TRBD1. Germline CDR1 reads SGHRS; CDR2 reads YFSETQ. J was trimmed by 4 bases and V by 10 bases; bases with no gene match: 30. The CDR3 loop spans 21 amino acids. The CDR3 nucleotides read TGCGCCCGTACAACTGGGCAGGGACAGGGGGCGTTCCTTTTACGAGGATACGAGCAGTACTTC. The encoded protein is CARTTGQGQGAFLLRGYEQYF.